This T cell receptor beta chain derives from a study of cytomegalovirus exposure and HLA in healthy donors. The primer mix had 60 Vbeta and 13 Jbeta primers. Clones were sequenced by immunoSEQ multiplex PCR, and TCRdb holds only the in-frame ones, with some missing. This table holds roughly 110,000 clones, around 61% found once. V lost 8 bases, J lost 1 base, and 4 bases stayed unmatched. Germline V gives CDR1 SNHLY, CDR2 FYNNEI. The CDR3 loop spans 14 amino acids. The sequence came from a woman younger than 45 in good health and CMV-seronegative. Source material: PBMCs. The chain is built from TRBV2 and TRBJ1-1, with 10 bases fitting TRBD1. CDR3 sequence reads: CASRDRGTNTEAFF. The DNA for the CDR3 is TGTGCCAGCCGGGACAGGGGCACGAACACTGAAGCTTTCTTT.